Following are 24 T cell receptor beta chains from one sample sequenced in a study of T cells of healthy individuals. TCRdb re-called the 5' RACE reads with MiXCR, one entry per CDR3 protein. Of around 90,000 distinct CDR3 sequences listed, 4% to 5.5% are singletons. These receptors originate from a female donor in good health.

The sample holds a few counts of this clonotype. The chain combines TRBV6-1 with TRBJ1-1; TRBD1 aligns across 9 bases. The V segment lost 6 bases and the J segment 4 bases; nucleotides outside the gene matches: 3. This CDR3 spans 13 amino acids. From germline, CDR1 is MNHNS and CDR2 SASEGT. CDR3 sequence reads: CASRDRGGTEAFF. CDR3 DNA sequence: TGTGCCAGCAGGGACAGGGGTGGCACTGAAGCTTTCTTT.

This clonotype was counted ten times or more. The CDR3 DNA is TGTGCCACCAGTGATCACAGGGGATTCTACAATGAGCAGTTCTTC. Translated: CATSDHRGFYNEQFF. The V call is TRBV24-1, the J call TRBJ2-1, with 7 bases matching TRBD1. The germline CDR1 and CDR2 sequences are KGHDR and SFDVKD. This CDR3 region has 15 residues. V shed 3 bases and J 3 bases; nucleotides not matched to a gene: 4.

This clonotype was detected many times. V usage is TRBV25-1 and J usage is TRBJ2-3; D may match TRBD1 or TRBD2 (5 bases each). Per germline, CDR1 MGHDK and CDR2 SYGVNS. This CDR3 comprises 14 residues. The V and J ends lost 6 bases and 4 bases respectively, with 14 bases between them. The CDR3 DNA sequence: TGTGCCAGCAGCTGGAAGGGACCACCAGATACGCAGTATTTT. Its translation: CASSWKGPPDTQYF.

This clonotype appeared a few times. This chain joins TRBV28 and TRBJ2-1, with D maybe TRBD2 (5 bases). Germline V lookup: CDR1 MDHEN, CDR2 SYDVKM. The CDR3 sequence is 12 residues long. V gave up 3 bases and J gave up 8 bases, with 8 bases separating them. CDR3 in amino acids: CASSLRVDEQFF. CDR3 nucleotide sequence: TGTGCCAGCAGTTTGAGGGTGGATGAGCAGTTCTTC.

This clonotype was recorded many times. The genes are TRBV28 and TRBJ2-1; the D gene is possibly TRBD1 (6 bases). This CDR3 has 15 residues. V was trimmed by 1 base and J by 4 bases, leaving 11 bases between them. The germline V gene has CDR1 MDHEN and CDR2 SYDVKM. DNA for the CDR3: TGTGCCAGCAGTTTATCACAGGGACCATACAATGAGCAGTTCTTC. Translation gives CASSLSQGPYNEQFF.

Ten or more counts support this clonotype. The J gene is TRBJ2-3, the V gene TRBV28; 9 bases match TRBD1. V gave up 8 bases and J gave up 7 bases; unmatched junction bases: 16. Germline CDR1 is MDHEN and CDR2 is SYDVKM. The CDR3 consists of 16 residues. The CDR3 region has the DNA TGTGCCAGCCATCCCTGGACAGGGGCCCTCAGGAATACGCAGTATTTT. Its protein product is CASHPWTGALRNTQYF.

As regards this clonotype: The junction departs from germline at one end; a sequencing error may be responsible. The chain uses TRBV6-5 and TRBJ1-1; possibly TRBD1 for D (5 bases). The CDR3 has 14 residues. Germline-derived CDR1 and CDR2 are MNHEY and SVGAGI. Here the CDR3 DNA reads TGTGCCAACAGTCCTCTTGGGGGGGACGCTGAAGCTTTCTTT. Encoded protein: CANSPLGGDAEAFF.

This clonotype was recorded many times. The chain combines TRBV7-9 with TRBJ2-4; TRBD2 agrees at 8 bases. From germline, CDR1 is SEHNR and CDR2 FQNEAQ (reference sequence). V trimming: 5 bases; J trimming: 9 bases; junction bases outside the gene matches: 9. The CDR3 is 14 amino acids. In DNA, the CDR3 is TGTGCCAGCAGCCCCGGGACTAGTTATCCCATTCAGTACTTC. Protein: CASSPGTSYPIQYF.

The V call is TRBV3-1, the J call TRBJ1-3, with D possibly matching TRBD1 (5 bases). V was pared by 0 bases and J by 3 bases, with 12 bases between. CDR3 length: 16 residues. The V gene's germline CDR1 is LGHDT and CDR2 YNNKEL (reference sequence). The CDR3 reads CASSQDGGRFGNTIYF. Written as DNA, the CDR3 is TGTGCCAGCAGCCAAGATGGGGGACGTTTTGGAAACACCATATATTTT.

This clonotype showed up many times. The chain combines TRBV27 with TRBJ2-5; possibly TRBD1 for D (6 bases). Trimming stripped 4 bases from V and 3 bases from J, with 9 bases between. The CDR3 length is 13 residues. Germline lookup yields CDR1 MNHEY and CDR2 SMNVEV (reference sequence). CDR3 nucleotides: TGTGCCAGCAGTTCTTACAGGGAAGAGACCCAGTACTTC. It yields the protein CASSSYREETQYF.

A word on this clonotype: One end of the junction fails to match germline, which may point to a read error. The V call is TRBV7-9, the J call TRBJ2-3; D perhaps matches TRBD1 (5 bases). Per germline, CDR1 SEHNR and CDR2 FQNEAQ (reference sequence). The CDR3 contains 13 residues. CDR3 nucleotides: TGTGCCAGCAGCTTAGAGATTGCCAGGGTCTTGGATTTT. Its translation: CASSLEIARVLDF.

This clonotype was seen only a few times. This chain uses TRBV27 with TRBJ2-3; unclear D gene. The V and J ends lost 11 bases and 1 base respectively, with 13 bases between them. Germline CDR1 and CDR2: MNHEY and SMNVEV (reference sequence). The CDR3 is made up of 13 amino acids. CDR3 residues: CASTPQGTDTQYF. The CDR3 nucleotides read TGTGCCTCAACCCCCCAGGGCACAGATACGCAGTATTTT.

This clonotype has at least ten counts. This chain joins TRBV29-1 and TRBJ2-5; 9 nucleotides align to TRBD1. Germline-derived CDR1 and CDR2 are SQVTM and ANQGSEA. V dropped 5 bases and J dropped 1; count of bases not matched to a gene: 5. The CDR3 loop spans 14 amino acids. CDR3 protein: CSVPGQGRQETQYF. The CDR3 bases are TGCAGCGTTCCGGGACAGGGACGCCAAGAGACCCAGTACTTC.

This clonotype came up many times. The chain links TRBV27 to TRBJ1-1; D may be TRBD1 (5 bases). Germline loops: CDR1 MNHEY, CDR2 SMNVEV (reference sequence). The CDR3 is 14 amino acids. Trimming stripped 5 bases from V and 4 bases from J, with 14 bases between. The CDR3 is CASSRSPTVTEAFF. Written as DNA, the CDR3 is TGTGCCAGCAGTAGATCACCGACAGTCACTGAAGCTTTCTTT.

V usage is TRBV20-1 and J usage is TRBJ1-5, with a possible D match to TRBD1 (6 bases). In germline, CDR1 is DFQATT, CDR2 SNEGSKA (reference sequence). This CDR3 has 13 residues. V gave up 2 bases and J gave up 8 bases, with 13 bases separating them. DNA of the CDR3: TGCAGTGCTAGAACAGGGACTCGGGAGCCCCAGCATTTT. Protein product: CSARTGTREPQHF.

This clonotype was observed many times. The CDR3 DNA reads TGTGCCAGCAGCTTAACGGGACTAGCGGGAAACAATGAGCAGTTCTTC. It translates to CASSLTGLAGNNEQFF. The genes are TRBV7-3 and TRBJ2-1; 13 bases are a match to TRBD2. The CDR3 loop spans 16 amino acids. The junction had 1 base not matched to a gene; V was cut back by 0 bases and J by 5 bases. The germline V gene encodes CDR1 SGHTA and CDR2 FQGTGA.

This clonotype showed up many times. The chain has TRBV3-1 and TRBJ2-1; D unclear. With 1 base removed from V and 0 bases from J, the gap between germline ends came to 16 bases. The germline gives CDR1 LGHDT, CDR2 YNNKEL (reference sequence). The CDR3 has 18 residues. CDR3 amino acids: CASSQASQFFLSYNEQFF. For the CDR3, the DNA is TGTGCCAGCAGCCAAGCGTCACAGTTCTTTCTCTCCTACAATGAGCAGTTCTTC.

Ten or more counts support this clonotype. This chain joins TRBV10-2 and TRBJ2-1, with 10 bases that match TRBD2. The V and J ends lost 1 base and 4 bases, in that order; junction bases with no gene match: 4. Germline V gene lookup returns CDR1 WSHSY and CDR2 SAAADI. The CDR3 sequence is 16 residues long. The CDR3 sequence: CASSELGLASYNEQFF. In DNA, the CDR3 is TGCGCCAGCAGTGAGTTGGGACTAGCGTCGTACAATGAGCAGTTCTTC.

This clonotype has a count of ten or more. V is TRBV20-1 and J is TRBJ1-2, with a possible D match to TRBD1 (5 bases). Germline V gives CDR1 DFQATT, CDR2 SNEGSKA (reference sequence). The CDR3 has 15 amino acids. V was clipped by 5 bases and J by 2 bases, with 18 bases between them. CDR3 region: CSAQPGGEGNYGYTF. CDR3 bases: TGCAGTGCTCAACCGGGGGGGGAGGGAAACTATGGCTACACCTTC.

In its sample, this clonotype was seen many times. The chain has TRBV5-1 and TRBJ2-6, with D perhaps matching TRBD1 or TRBD2 (6 bases each). The ends were cut back, 4 bases at V and 1 base at J, with 9 bases in the middle. Per the germline V gene, CDR1 is SGHRS and CDR2 is YFSETQ. The length of the CDR3 is 15 residues. The CDR3 is CASSIGGSGANVLTF. CDR3 bases: TGCGCCAGCAGCATAGGGGGGTCTGGGGCCAACGTCCTGACTTTC.

This clonotype occurred many times. The rearrangement joins TRBV6-2 or TRBV6-3 to TRBJ1-5, with no clear D. V gave up 2 bases and J gave up 0 bases, with 8 bases separating them. Germline loops: CDR1 MNHEY, CDR2 SVGEGT. This CDR3 has 15 amino acids. The CDR3 region is CASSYLGGSNQPQHF. The CDR3, as DNA: TGTGCCAGCAGTTACCTTGGCGGTAGCAATCAGCCCCAGCATTTT.

This clonotype showed up many times. The chain uses TRBV18 and TRBJ1-1, with D perhaps TRBD1 (5 bases). Germline V CDR1 and CDR2: KGHSH, LQKENI. V lost 6 bases and J 1 base, leaving 15 bases between the germline ends. The CDR3 contains 15 residues. The CDR3 is CASSNGAGSNTEAFF. DNA of the CDR3: TGTGCCAGCTCCAACGGGGCAGGGTCGAACACTGAAGCTTTCTTT. Full variable domain (missing parts from reference TRBV18 and TRBJ1-1): NAGVMQNPRHLVRRRGQEARLRCSPMKGHSHVYWYRQLPEEGLKFMVYLQKENIIDESGMPKERFSAEFPKEGPSILRIQQVVRGDSAAYFCASSNGAGSNTEAFFGQGTRLTVV.

This clonotype was recorded a few times. The chain uses TRBV27 and TRBJ2-7; 7 nucleotides agree with TRBD1. Germline CDR1 is MNHEY and CDR2 is SMNVEV (reference sequence). The CDR3 contains 13 residues. V trimming: 6 bases; J trimming: 0 bases; junction bases outside the gene matches: 2. The chain's CDR3 is CASRPGGSYEQYF. CDR3 coding DNA: TGTGCCAGCAGGCCAGGGGGCTCCTACGAGCAGTACTTC.

This clonotype appeared many times. The V gene is TRBV29-1, the J gene TRBJ2-1; D may be TRBD2 (6 bases). The V end lost 4 bases, the J end lost 4 bases, and 11 bases lay between the germline ends. The CDR3 loop spans 13 amino acids. From germline, CDR1 is SQVTM and CDR2 ANQGSEA. The CDR3 coding sequence is TGCAGCGTTGTACTAGCTGAATACAATGAGCAGTTCTTC. It yields the protein CSVVLAEYNEQFF.